Below, one TCR beta chain is given with its context. Its specificity is unknown. The data belong to a study of monozygotic twins with inflammatory bowel disease. Researchers used about 3,400 ng of total RNA for each TCR library. Incorporation of UMIs carrying a 6-nucleotide sample barcode was performed by template switching. TCRdb re-called the 5' RACE reads, yielding one record per CDR3 amino acid sequence without DNA. The specimen's table records 150,000 to 200,000 distinct CDR3 sequences. The CDR3 has 13 residues. Germline lookup yields CDR1 MDHEN and CDR2 SYDVKM. Findings of the study overall: IBD patients exhibited fewer clonotypes shared with other individuals than healthy twins, particularly with disease activity. With inverse Simpson as the measure, TCRbeta diversity was lower in IBD patients than in healthy co-twins.

The chain is built from TRBV28 and TRBJ2-7. The receptor was isolated from a human donor with ulcerative colitis or Crohn's disease, or a healthy co-twin of an affected twin (not recorded which). What was sequenced was blood. The CDR3 sequence is CASAWASTYEQYF.